This T cell receptor (beta chain) was identified during a study of glioma-infiltrating T cells after dendritic cell vaccination (dated by TCRdb to the mid-2010s). Looking at the study overall: The cohort included some 15 glioblastoma patients drawn from Phase I and II dendritic cell vaccination trials, of whom 9 were newly diagnosed and 6 had recurrent disease. Autologous tumor lysate-pulsed dendritic cell vaccination was administered to the patients between about 2003 and 2012. The vaccine consisted of monocyte-derived dendritic cells cultured approximately 7 days with IL-4 and GM-CSF, then pulsed overnight with autologous tumor lysate. Patients received three intradermal dendritic cell vaccine injections at biweekly intervals in the arm below the axilla. In glioblastoma patients vaccinated with dendritic cells, deep sequencing of TCR beta CDR3 regions served to measure the amount of tumor-infiltrating lymphocytes and to compare repertoires between tumor and blood. Survival after dendritic cell vaccination was correlated with TCR sequencing metrics, such as TIL content and the overlap between tumor and blood repertoires.

At the junction V is shortened by 3 bases and J by 0 bases; bases outside the gene matches: 1. Inclusive of the bounding cysteine and phenylalanine, the CDR3 is 15 residues long. Of the read, only the CDR3 DNA is kept; its 45 bases are in frame from base 1. Based on the germline V gene (reference sequence), the CDR1 and CDR2 sequences are LNHDA and SQIVND. Note on this clone: This clone's antigen is unknown. Per-base quality was not reported, and no clone a single base away is much larger than it.

Overall results and qualifications from the work: No direct relationship between TCR clonality and survival was found, suggesting a diverse polyclonal response may matter. Higher estimated pretreatment TIL content predicted longer time to progression and overall survival after dendritic cell vaccination. The three-group TCR overlap response model was characterized as speculative, and prospective validation of the model was stated to be required. The cohort was small and heterogeneous, with few patients having full blood and tumor sets and even fewer initial-recurrent tumor pairs.

TCRB CDR3 regions were amplified from approximately 2 ug genomic DNA, or all available DNA if less, using the immunoSEQ assay. The multiplex PCR employed 60 forward primers targeting TCR V beta segments and 13 reverse primers targeting J beta segments. To estimate reads per starting template, synthetic control templates were spiked into each sample at limiting dilution. The Illumina HiSeq System generated sequencing reads of 87 bp. Per the original workflow: To remove PCR and sequencing errors, closely related sequences were merged with a nearest neighbor algorithm. TCR overlap was defined as the percentage of unique tumor TCR beta sequences that were also present in the same patient's peripheral blood. The table comes from immuneACCESS by way of TCRdb, which keeps in-frame sequences with V and J called. Part of the clones is missing from these tables; in studies checked, under half for an unresolved V gene and the rest for unknown reasons. V, J and clone size derive from that table, while D and trimming were established from the DNA sequence. The sample table records about 91,000 clones; about 81% of these occur just once. Roughly 2.1% of the sample comes from the top ten.

Read against the paper, the sample's time point label means: after dendritic cell vaccination, including at tumor progression/relapse. To be selected, patients needed enough residual fresh-frozen tumor tissue and more than two years of available survival data. An isocitrate dehydrogenase mutation was not carried by any of the glioblastoma patients, although molecular status was otherwise variable. PBMC collection took place before vaccination, two weeks after the third vaccination, and at tumor progression if progression occurred. The Qiagen DNeasy Blood extraction Kit was used for extraction of genomic DNA.

This receptor was obtained from a human donor with glioblastoma. This receptor chain uses TRBV19 and TRBJ1-5; 8 of the junction bases match TRBD1. The sample here was blood, taken after dendritic cell vaccination. The nucleotide sequence is given as TGTGCCAGTAGTATTGGGACAGGTAGCAATCAGCCCCAGCATTTT. Its translation is CASSIGTGSNQPQHF.